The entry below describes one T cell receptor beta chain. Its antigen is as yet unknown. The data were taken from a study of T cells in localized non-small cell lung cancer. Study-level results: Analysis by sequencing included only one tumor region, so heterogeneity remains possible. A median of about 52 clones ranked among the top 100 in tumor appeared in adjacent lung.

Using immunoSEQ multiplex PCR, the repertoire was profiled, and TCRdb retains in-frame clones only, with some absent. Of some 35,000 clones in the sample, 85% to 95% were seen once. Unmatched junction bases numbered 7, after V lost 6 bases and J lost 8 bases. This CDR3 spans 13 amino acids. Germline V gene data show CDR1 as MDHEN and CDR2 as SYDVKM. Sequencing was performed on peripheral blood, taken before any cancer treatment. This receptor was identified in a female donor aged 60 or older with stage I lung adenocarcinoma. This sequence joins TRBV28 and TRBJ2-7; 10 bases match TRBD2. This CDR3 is CASRGAGGFQQYF. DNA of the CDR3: TGTGCCAGCAGAGGAGCGGGGGGGTTTCAGCAGTACTTC.